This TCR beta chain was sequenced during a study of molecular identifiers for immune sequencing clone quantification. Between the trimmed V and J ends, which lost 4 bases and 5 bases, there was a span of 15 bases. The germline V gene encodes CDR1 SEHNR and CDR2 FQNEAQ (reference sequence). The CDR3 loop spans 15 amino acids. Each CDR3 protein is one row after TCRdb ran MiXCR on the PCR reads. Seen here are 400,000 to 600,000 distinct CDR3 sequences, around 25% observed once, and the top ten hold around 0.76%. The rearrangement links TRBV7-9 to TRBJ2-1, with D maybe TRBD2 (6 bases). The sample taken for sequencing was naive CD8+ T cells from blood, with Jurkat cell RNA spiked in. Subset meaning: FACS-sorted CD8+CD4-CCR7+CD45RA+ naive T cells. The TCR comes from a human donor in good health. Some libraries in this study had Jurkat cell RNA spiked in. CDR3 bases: TGTGCCAGCAGCTCTCTAGCGAGGAGTGACAATGAGCAGTTCTTC. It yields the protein CASSSLARSDNEQFF.